The 15 T cell receptor beta chains listed next were all sequenced from one sample in a study of glioma-infiltrating T cells after dendritic cell vaccination. Using immunoSEQ multiplex PCR, the repertoire was profiled, and TCRdb retains in-frame clones only, with some absent. The table lists some 70,000 clones, 81% of them singletons. This sample comprised blood, obtained before dendritic cell vaccination. These receptor sequences come from a human donor with glioblastoma.

V gene TRBV2 combines with J gene TRBJ1-5, with 7 nucleotides matching TRBD1. Losses at the gene ends were 4 bases for V and 9 bases for J; bases not matched to a gene: 9. The length of the CDR3 is 14 residues. CDR1 and CDR2 from the germline V gene are SNHLY and FYNNEI. The CDR3 spells CASSAGTAIWPQHF. The CDR3 nucleotides read TGTGCCAGCAGTGCCGGGACAGCCATCTGGCCCCAGCATTTT.

This clone appeared a single time. The chain links TRBV7-2 to TRBJ2-7; possibly TRBD2 for D (5 bases). Germline V CDR1 and CDR2: SGHTA, FQGNSA. This CDR3 contains 17 residues. Trimming took off 5 bases at V and 0 bases at J, with 20 bases between the two ends. The CDR3 nucleotides read TGTGCCAGCAGCCCGGAGGTAAGGCGGGCAATCTCCTACGAGCAGTACTTC. Its translation: CASSPEVRRAISYEQYF.

The gene calls are TRBV19 and TRBJ2-5; D perhaps matches TRBD2 (5 bases). The CDR3 loop spans 16 amino acids. The germline CDR1 and CDR2 sequences are LNHDA and SQIVND (reference sequence). V was cut by 1 base and J by 4 bases, with 16 bases left in between. The CDR3 spells CASSIAVEGVGETQYF. The CDR3, as DNA: TGTGCCAGTAGTATAGCGGTTGAGGGTGTAGGAGAGACCCAGTACTTC.

The rearrangement joins TRBV29-1 to TRBJ1-2; D is possibly TRBD1 (5 bases). The V end lost 5 bases, the J end lost 2 bases, and 12 bases lay between the germline ends. The CDR3 consists of 13 residues. Germline V lookup: CDR1 SQVTM, CDR2 ANQGSEA. The DNA for the CDR3 is TGCAGCGTTAGGGATCCAGGGAACTATGGCTACACCTTC. Encoded protein: CSVRDPGNYGYTF. The whole variable domain, remainder taken from reference TRBV29-1 and TRBJ1-2, is SAVISQKPSRDICQRGTSLTIQCQVDSQVTMMFWYRQQPGQSLTLIATANQGSEATYESGFVIDKFPISRPNLTFSTLTVSNMSPEDSSIYLCSVRDPGNYGYTFGSGTRLTVV.

The V gene is TRBV25-1, the J gene TRBJ2-3, with D uncertain. This CDR3 is built from 12 residues. CDR1 is MGHDK, CDR2 SYGVNS, per germline. Trimming took off 4 bases at V and 1 base at J, with 3 bases between the two ends. The CDR3 coding sequence is TGTGCCAGCAGTGCAGGCACAGATACGCAGTATTTT. Translating it yields CASSAGTDTQYF.

In this sample, this clone turned up a few times. The DNA for the CDR3 is TGTGCCAGCAGTGAAAACACCGGGACAGGGGGCCAGCCCCAGCATTTT. The encoded protein is CASSENTGTGGQPQHF. The rearrangement joins TRBV6-1 to TRBJ1-5; 12 positions agree with TRBD1. The CDR3 contains 16 residues. Per the germline V gene, CDR1 is MNHNS and CDR2 is SASEGT. V was clipped by 2 bases and J by 7 bases; unmatched bases: 6.

The V gene is TRBV14, the J gene TRBJ2-2, with a possible D match to TRBD1 (6 bases). Trimming stripped 2 bases from V and 4 bases from J, with 11 bases between. The CDR3 contains 15 residues. Germline V gene lookup returns CDR1 SGHDN and CDR2 FVKESK. The CDR3 sequence is CASSQLQGGTGELFF. Here the CDR3 DNA reads TGTGCCAGCAGCCAACTACAGGGTGGCACCGGGGAGCTGTTTTTT.

This sequence joins TRBV6-1 and TRBJ2-6; 7 bases are a match to TRBD1. The CDR3 spans 15 residues. V lost 2 bases to trimming and J lost 2 bases; unmatched junction nucleotides: 0. Germline V CDR1 and CDR2: MNHNS, SASEGT. DNA of the CDR3: TGTGCCAGCAGTGAAACAGGGGCTGGGGCCAACGTCCTGACTTTC. This codes for CASSETGAGANVLTF.

This clone turned up a few times. V gene TRBV6-6 combines with J gene TRBJ2-5; D is perhaps TRBD1 (6 bases). CDR1 is MNHNY, CDR2 SVGAGI, per germline (reference sequence). Trimming removed 2 bases from V and 2 bases from J, with 9 bases in between. The CDR3 consists of 14 residues. In DNA form, the CDR3 reads TGTGCCAGCAGTTACGGGGGCGAACAAGAGACCCAGTACTTC. Its translation: CASSYGGEQETQYF.

This chain joins TRBV19 and TRBJ1-5; unclear D gene. V lost 4 bases to trimming and J lost 4 bases, with 11 bases between them. The CDR3 is 14 residues long. Per germline, CDR1 LNHDA and CDR2 SQIVND (reference sequence). The chain's CDR3 is CASSSGSKNQPQHF. In DNA, the CDR3 is TGTGCCAGTAGTAGCGGATCTAAAAATCAGCCCCAGCATTTT.

This clone has a single count. The chain joins TRBV7-2 to TRBJ1-2; TRBD1 aligns across 7 bases. V lost 4 bases, J lost 6 bases, and 14 bases stayed unmatched. The CDR3 length is 16 residues. Germline assignment: CDR1 SGHTA and CDR2 FQGNSA. CDR3 coding DNA: TGTGCCAGCAGCTCGGACCCGGACAGGAAAGTCGATGGCTACACCTTC. This sequence encodes CASSSDPDRKVDGYTF.

The chain combines TRBV27 with TRBJ2-5, with 9 positions matching TRBD2. CDR3 length: 15 amino acids. Unmatched junction bases numbered 5, after V lost 3 bases and J lost 3 bases. Germline-derived CDR1 and CDR2 are MNHEY and SMNVEV (reference sequence). The CDR3 region is CASSFVAGAKETQYF. The CDR3 DNA follows: TGTGCCAGCAGTTTTGTAGCGGGGGCCAAAGAGACCCAGTACTTC.

The chain recombines TRBV2 with TRBJ2-5; D uncertain. Germline V lookup: CDR1 SNHLY, CDR2 FYNNEI. V shed 3 bases and J shed 9 bases, with 5 bases lying between them. The CDR3 sequence is 10 residues long. The CDR3 spells CASSDYAQYF. CDR3 in DNA: TGTGCCAGCAGTGACTATGCCCAGTACTTC. Variable domain in full (rest from reference TRBV2 and TRBJ2-5): EPEVTQTPSHQVTQMGQEVILRCVPISNHLYFYWYRQILGQKVEFLVSFYNNEISEKSEIFDDQFSVERPDGSNFTLKIRSTKLEDSAMYFCASSDYAQYFGPGTRLLVL.

This chain uses TRBV2 with TRBJ1-1; D gene ambiguous. CDR1 is SNHLY and CDR2 is FYNNEI in the germline V gene. This CDR3 is built from 12 residues. V was clipped by 4 bases and J by 3 bases, with 6 bases between them. Written as DNA, the CDR3 is TGTGCCAGCAGTGCGGGAGACACTGAAGCTTTCTTT. As protein: CASSAGDTEAFF.

The chain carries TRBV27 and TRBJ1-1, with 7 bases identical to TRBD1. V was pared by 9 bases and J by 4 bases, with 11 bases of the junction left unmatched. There are 14 residues in the CDR3. The V gene's germline CDR1 is MNHEY and CDR2 SMNVEV (reference sequence). The CDR3 nucleotides read TGTGCCAGTACTACCACAGGGGACGGCACTGAAGCTTTCTTT. Encoded protein: CASTTTGDGTEAFF.